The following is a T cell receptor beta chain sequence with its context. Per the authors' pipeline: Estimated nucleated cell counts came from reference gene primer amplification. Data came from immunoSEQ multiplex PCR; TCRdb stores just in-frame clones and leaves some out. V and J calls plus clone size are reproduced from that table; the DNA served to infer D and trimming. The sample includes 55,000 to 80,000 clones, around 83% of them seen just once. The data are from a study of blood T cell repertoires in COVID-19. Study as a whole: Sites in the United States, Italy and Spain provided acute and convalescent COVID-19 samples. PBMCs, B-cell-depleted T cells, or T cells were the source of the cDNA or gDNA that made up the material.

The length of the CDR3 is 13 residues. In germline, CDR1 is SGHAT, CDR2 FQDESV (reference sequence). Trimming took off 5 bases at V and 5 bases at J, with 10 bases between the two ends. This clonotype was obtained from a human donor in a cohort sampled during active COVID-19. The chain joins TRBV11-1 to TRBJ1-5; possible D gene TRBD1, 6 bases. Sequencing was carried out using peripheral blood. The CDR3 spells CASSPDSYQPQHF. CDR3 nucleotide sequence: TGTGCCAGCAGCCCGGACAGCTATCAGCCCCAGCATTTT.